This note documents a single T cell receptor beta chain sequence. The antigen this receptor binds is unknown. No much larger clonotype is one base removed from it; base qualities were not supplied. From each donor, a single peripheral blood sample of about 116 mL on average was drawn into heparinised tubes. A BD FACSAria II was used to sort naive, central memory, regulatory and stem cell-like memory CD4+ T cells with a panel that included CD45RO, CCR7, CD25, CD127, CD95 and CD27. Purity was above 95% for every sorted population. PBMCs were separated immediately by Lymphoprep density gradient centrifugation and were stained directly, without being cultured. To minimize batch effects, samples were stained and sorted in pairs, one healthy donor with one patient per experiment. This sample is drawn from a study of beta chain features in type 1 diabetes (dated by TCRdb to 2017 to 2018). For the study in its entirety: Mean age, gender distribution, total cell number and subset yield did not differ between patients and healthy donors. Across all samples, approximately 98,000,000 sorted cells were examined, and cell number per subset correlated strongly with RNA yield. The study compared the TCRB repertoires of sorted circulating CD4+ T cell subsets in recently diagnosed type 1 diabetes patients with those in matched healthy donors. Regulatory and stem cell-like memory subsets were obtained from only 8 patients and about 8 healthy donors, while naive and central memory subsets were obtained from all 28 donors. Overall results and qualifications from the work: Because small numbers of individuals were included in the HLA sub-analyses, any influence of HLA type on TCRB rearrangement was left unresolved. The naive, central memory and regulatory TCRB repertoires appeared to resemble one another more closely among patients than among healthy donors. Because cDNA was sequenced instead of genomic DNA, highly expressing activated cells could be over-represented, though the groups showed no difference in activation or CD3 levels. Type 1 diabetes patients showed a moderate but significant shortening of TCRB CDR3 length in all four CD4+ subsets. Patients with type 1 diabetes made fewer insertions and deleted more nucleotides at VDJ recombination sites, implying thymic rearrangement abnormalities. Shorter templates might have been favored by PCR, but patient and control samples were amplified and corrected together, so both groups would have been affected equally by any skew.

All of the isolated RNA was reverse transcribed with the High Capacity cDNA Reverse Transcription Kit, so expressed TCRB transcripts were sequenced. Deep immunoSEQ sequencing was performed on naive, central memory and regulatory T cell samples, with an average of roughly 4 million total reads per sample. Sorted cells were lysed in RLT buffer, and RNA was extracted using DNase-treated RNeasy Micro or Mini kits according to cell number. Each cell subset was processed separately to prevent cross-contamination, with patient and healthy donor samples processed together. Using the immunoSEQ multiplex PCR, TCRB sequences were amplified from cDNA into 87-bp fragments spanning the CDR3 region. Sequencing of the amplicons was performed on the Illumina HiSeq platform. Concerning the study's data processing: Synthetic template baselines were used to correct PCR bias computationally, reads within Hamming distance 2 were collapsed, and singletons that could not be merged were discarded. Reads were aligned to IMGT to assign V, D and J genes, CDR3 length, and insertions or deletions at six rearrangement sites. Within each subset, clonotype counts were normalized to the number of sorted cells before true diversity and Gini coefficients were calculated with the tcR R package. The overlap coefficient, calculated on TCRB nucleotide sequences, was used to measure repertoire sharing. Out-of-frame TCRB sequences from naive cells were analyzed as a proxy for the pre-selection repertoire. Held by TCRdb, this immuneACCESS table contains in-frame sequences only and omits some clones. Under half of the omission traces to an unresolved V gene where checked; the cause of the rest is unknown. V, J and clone size are taken as reported in that table, and D and trimming were inferred from the DNA itself. The table for this sample lists 330,000 or so clones; 10% to 15% of them were counted only once. The ten largest account for over 0.008% of the sample.

The sequence was collected from a woman younger than 30 with type 1 diabetes. What was sequenced was naive CD4+ T cells from blood. Per the publication, the cell subset or site label means: true naive CD4+ T cells.

The base sequence is TGTGCCAGCAGCTTAGAGCGGGGGGGCACCGGGGAGCTGTTTTTT. Its product reads: CASSLERGGTGELFF. The rearranged segments are TRBV5-6 and TRBJ2-2; 10 bases in the middle match TRBD2. Trimming accounts for 2 bases at V and 4 bases at J, while the number of junction bases matched to no gene is 2. The CDR3 sequence holds 15 residues, the cysteine and phenylalanine included. The DNA shown is the 45-base CDR3, in frame from base 1. From the germline V gene, CDR1 is SGHDT and CDR2 is YYEEEE. Here the CDR3 is joined to the reference TRBV5-6 and TRBJ2-2 genes, and the full variable domain is: DAGVTQSPTHLIKTRGQQVTLRCSPKSGHDTVSWYQQALGQGPQFIFQYYEEEERQRGNFPDRFSGHQFPNYSSELNVNALLLGDSALYLCASSLERGGTGELFFGEGSRLTVL.